The 16 T cell receptor beta chains presented below share a single source sample, sequenced in a study of blood T cell repertoires in COVID-19. Produced via immunoSEQ multiplex PCR; TCRdb's table is partial and in-frame only. The sample holds over 250,000 clones; over 75% are singletons and the top ten take roughly 14%. The sequencing sample was made of peripheral blood. Every receptor here comes from a human donor in a cohort sampled during active COVID-19.

This chain links TRBV27 with TRBJ1-2; maybe TRBD1 (6 bases). Germline V gene sequence: CDR1 MNHEY, CDR2 SMNVEV (reference sequence). V was clipped by 8 bases and J by 7 bases, with 17 bases between them. The CDR3 has 13 residues. The CDR3: CASQRSGGPGYTF. The CDR3 DNA is TGTGCCAGCCAAAGATCGGGGGGCCCTGGCTACACCTTC.

In nucleotides, the CDR3 is TGCGCCAGCAGCGCAAGCCGGGACAGGGGATCCTACGAGCAGTACTTC. Its protein is CASSASRDRGSYEQYF. V usage is TRBV5-1 and J usage is TRBJ2-7; 10 bases line up with TRBD1. Germline CDR1 is SGHRS and CDR2 is YFSETQ. This CDR3 has 16 residues. V was clipped by 4 bases and J by 1 base; unmatched bases: 8. The whole variable domain, filled in from reference TRBV5-1 and TRBJ2-7, reads KAGVTQTPRYLIKTRGQQVTLSCSPISGHRSVSWYQQTPGQGLQFLFEYFSETQRNKGNFPGRFSGRQFSNSRSEMNVSTLELGDSALYLCASSASRDRGSYEQYFGPGTRLTVT.

The rearrangement uses TRBV3-1 (or the pseudogene TRBV3-2) and TRBJ2-1; 7 bases map to TRBD2. Germline trimming cut 5 bases from V and 4 bases from J; bases unmatched to any gene: 5. The germline V gene has CDR1 LGHDT and CDR2 YNNKEL (reference sequence). The CDR3 runs to 14 residues. As DNA, the CDR3 is TGTGCCAGCAGCTCAGCGGGGACTTACAATGAGCAGTTCTTC. Translating it yields CASSSAGTYNEQFF.

The gene calls are TRBV5-4 and TRBJ1-2, with 9 bases that match TRBD1. With 0 bases clipped from V and 6 bases from J, the junction kept 9 bases outside the gene matches. The germline V gene has CDR1 SGHNT and CDR2 YYREEE (reference sequence). The CDR3 totals 16 residues. As DNA, the CDR3 is TGTGCCAGCAGCTTGGGGGGCGGACAGGGGAAAGATGGCTACACCTTC. Its translation is CASSLGGGQGKDGYTF. Using reference TRBV5-4 and TRBJ1-2 for the parts outside the CDR3, the full variable domain is ETGVTQSPTHLIKTRGQQVTLRCSSQSGHNTVSWYQQALGQGPQFIFQYYREEENGRGNFPPRFSGLQFPNYSSELNVNALELDDSALYLCASSLGGGQGKDGYTFGSGTRLTVV.

The chain recombines TRBV11-2 with TRBJ2-7; possible D gene TRBD1, 6 bases. The CDR3 has 15 amino acids. V was clipped by 5 bases and J by 0 bases, with 14 bases between them. CDR1 is SGHAT, CDR2 FQNNGV, per germline. The CDR3 DNA reads as TGTGCCAGCAGCGCCGACAGGTTATACTCCTACGAGCAGTACTTC. Translation gives CASSADRLYSYEQYF.

The chain links TRBV27 to TRBJ1-2; 9 nucleotides line up with TRBD1. Germline CDR1 is MNHEY and CDR2 is SMNVEV (reference sequence). V lost 0 bases and J lost 8; bases outside the gene matches: 7. There are 15 residues in the CDR3. The CDR3 DNA is TGTGCCAGCAGTTTATCCTGGGACAGGGCGGAAGGCTACACCTTC. It specifies CASSLSWDRAEGYTF.

The genes are TRBV7-8 and TRBJ1-4; D unclear. V gave up 3 bases and J gave up 0 bases, with 11 bases separating them. CDR1 is SGHVS, CDR2 FQNEAQ, per germline. The CDR3 is 16 residues long. CDR3 region: CASSFHRAATNEKLFF. CDR3 sequence (DNA): TGTGCCAGCAGCTTTCATAGAGCCGCAACTAATGAAAAACTGTTTTTT.

As for this clone: Other DNA sequences in this sample translate to the same CDR3. The V gene is TRBV19, the J gene TRBJ2-2; possible D gene TRBD1, 5 bases. CDR3 length equals 16 residues. Trimming pared 6 bases from V and 3 bases from J, leaving 17 bases between. Germline V gene data show CDR1 as LNHDA and CDR2 as SQIVND (reference sequence). The CDR3 sequence is CASSPPGRVDTGELFF. The CDR3 nucleotides are TGTGCCAGTAGCCCCCCCGGCAGGGTGGACACCGGGGAGCTGTTTTTT.

This clone showed up just once. The V call is TRBV5-4, the J call TRBJ2-5; 7 positions agree with TRBD2. V dropped 1 base and J dropped 4; count of bases not matched to a gene: 4. Looked up from germline, CDR1 is SGHNT and CDR2 is YYREEE (reference sequence). The CDR3 has 14 residues. CDR3 DNA sequence: TGTGCCAGCAGCTTGAAGAGCGGGATAGAGACCCAGTACTTC. The encoded protein is CASSLKSGIETQYF.

The chain carries TRBV5-5 and TRBJ2-5, with 7 bases aligning to TRBD1. CDR1 SGHKS and CDR2 YYEKEE come from the germline V gene (reference sequence). V lost 5 bases to trimming and J lost 1 base; unmatched junction nucleotides: 8. The CDR3 runs to 15 residues. CDR3 residues: CASSGDSHSQETQYF. The CDR3 DNA follows: TGTGCCAGCAGTGGGGACAGCCATAGCCAAGAGACCCAGTACTTC.

The rearrangement links TRBV3-1 (or the pseudogene TRBV3-2) to TRBJ2-3; the match to TRBD2 covers 14 bases. V dropped 4 bases and J dropped 3; count of bases not matched to a gene: 3. Germline V CDR1 and CDR2: LGHDT, YNNKEL (reference sequence). This CDR3 comprises 16 residues. CDR3 coding DNA: TGTGCCAGCAGCCCGACTAGCGGGAGGGCGACAGATACGCAGTATTTT. Translating gives CASSPTSGRATDTQYF.

In this sample, this clone turned up once. The chain is built from TRBV28 and TRBJ2-2; D possibly corresponds to TRBD1 (6 bases). Germline assignment: CDR1 MDHEN and CDR2 SYDVKM. The CDR3 spans 15 residues. V was pared by 5 bases and J by 2 bases, with 12 bases between. CDR3 amino acids: CASSAQGLNTGELFF. The CDR3 DNA reads as TGTGCCAGCAGTGCACAGGGTCTCAACACCGGGGAGCTGTTTTTT.

CDR3 region: CASNNPGAGNTIYF. The CDR3 nucleotides read TGTGCCAGCAACAACCCAGGGGCTGGAAACACCATATATTTT. The genes are TRBV28 and TRBJ1-3, with TRBD1 as a possible D gene (6 bases). The length of the CDR3 is 14 residues. Trimming cost V 7 bases and J 2 bases, with 12 bases left between them. Germline CDR1 reads MDHEN; CDR2 reads SYDVKM.

This chain links TRBV18 with TRBJ1-2; 8 bases fit TRBD1. The CDR3 loop spans 14 amino acids. Losses at the gene ends were 4 bases for V and 8 bases for J; bases not matched to a gene: 9. The V gene's germline CDR1 is KGHSH and CDR2 LQKENI. Here the CDR3 reads CASSLSTGGEGYTF. CDR3 nucleotide sequence: TGTGCCAGCTCACTTTCTACAGGGGGAGAGGGCTACACCTTC. Drawing the rest from reference TRBV18 and TRBJ1-2, the complete variable domain is NAGVMQNPRHLVRRRGQEARLRCSPMKGHSHVYWYRQLPEEGLKFMVYLQKENIIDESGMPKERFSAEFPKEGPSILRIQQVVRGDSAAYFCASSLSTGGEGYTFGSGTRLTVV.

The chain is built from TRBV7-2 and TRBJ2-5, with TRBD2 matching 9 bases. The CDR3 extends over 15 amino acids. Germline values: CDR1 SGHTA, CDR2 FQGNSA. The J segment lost 5 bases and the V segment lost 0 bases, leaving 4 bases of the junction unmatched. The CDR3 sequence is CASSLAGSGGETQYF. The CDR3 DNA reads as TGTGCCAGCAGCTTAGCTGGTAGCGGGGGTGAGACCCAGTACTTC.

The chain uses TRBV7-2 and TRBJ1-3; D remains ambiguous. From germline, CDR1 is SGHTA and CDR2 FQGNSA. The CDR3 runs to 17 residues. V lost 1 base and J 0 bases, leaving 13 bases between the germline ends. CDR3 coding DNA: TGTGCCAGCAGCTTAGGGGGAGCCGGGCGCTCTGGAAACACCATATATTTT. Residues: CASSLGGAGRSGNTIYF.